This passage covers 27 T cell receptor beta chains from one sample sequenced in a study of blood T cell repertoires in COVID-19. Sequencing used immunoSEQ multiplex PCR; TCRdb keeps in-frame clones, though not all of them. In the table there are just under 350,000 clones, around 91% of which are singletons. Sequenced: peripheral blood. The receptors derive from a woman under 30 who had recovered from COVID-19.

V and J are TRBV27 and TRBJ1-5, with D hard to call. The CDR3 is 14 amino acids. V was pared by 3 bases and J by 2 bases, with 8 bases between. Germline assignment: CDR1 MNHEY and CDR2 SMNVEV (reference sequence). CDR3 loop: CASSLQDGNQPQHF. CDR3 bases: TGTGCCAGCAGTTTGCAGGATGGCAATCAGCCCCAGCATTTT.

The chain uses TRBV27 and TRBJ2-5, with D possibly TRBD2 on 5 matching bases. Deletions cut 6 bases from V and 7 bases from J, with 15 bases between. The CDR3 extends over 13 amino acids. The germline V gene has CDR1 MNHEY and CDR2 SMNVEV (reference sequence). CDR3 in amino acids: CASSLLRGGTQYF. The CDR3 nucleotides are TGTGCCAGCAGCCTTCTAAGAGGAGGGACCCAGTACTTC.

The J gene is TRBJ2-1, the V gene TRBV7-2; 8 positions agree with TRBD2. This CDR3 is 16 amino acids long. Germline V gene lookup returns CDR1 SGHTA and CDR2 FQGNSA. J was trimmed by 8 bases and V by 2 bases; bases with no gene match: 11. CDR3 amino acids: CASSLKVTSGRDEQFF. As DNA, the CDR3 is TGTGCCAGCAGCTTAAAGGTTACTAGCGGAAGGGATGAGCAGTTCTTC. Complete variable domain (other parts from reference TRBV7-2 and TRBJ2-1): GAGVSQSPSNKVTEKGKDVELRCDPISGHTALYWYRQSLGQGLEFLIYFQGNSAPDKSGLPSDRFSAERTGGSVSTLTIQRTQQEDSAVYLCASSLKVTSGRDEQFFGPGTRLTVL.

The V and J genes are TRBV27 and TRBJ2-1, with 7 positions matching TRBD2. The CDR3 spans 18 residues. The V gene's germline CDR1 is MNHEY and CDR2 SMNVEV (reference sequence). The V gene end was trimmed by 0 bases and the J gene end by 4 bases; junction bases not matched to a gene: 12. Here the CDR3 DNA reads TGTGCCAGCAGTTTATCGTGGGAACTTCGGCGGGAGTACAATGAGCAGTTCTTC. Residues: CASSLSWELRREYNEQFF.

The CDR3 bases are TGTGCCAGCAGTTTCGACTATGGCTACACCTTC. It is translated as CASSFDYGYTF. V and J are TRBV12-3 or TRBV12-4 and TRBJ1-2, with D unclear. Trimming cost V 3 bases and J 3 bases, with 2 bases left between them. The CDR3 runs to 11 residues.

The CDR3 reads CASSLVVSSGPYNEQFF. CDR3 nucleotides: TGTGCCAGCAGCTTAGTTGTGTCTAGCGGTCCCTACAATGAGCAGTTCTTC. V and J are TRBV11-2 and TRBJ2-1, with 7 bases identical to TRBD2. The germline V gene encodes CDR1 SGHAT and CDR2 FQNNGV. CDR3 length equals 17 residues. V shed 1 base, J shed 2 bases, and the junction held 8 bases outside the gene matches.

The CDR3 DNA reads as TGTGCCAGCAGCGTAGGGGTCGGGTTGGGCAATGAGCAGTTCTTC. It codes for CASSVGVGLGNEQFF. The genes are TRBV9 and TRBJ2-1; D gene uncertain. V was pared by 0 bases and J by 6 bases, with 13 bases between. There are 15 residues in the CDR3. Germline V gene lookup returns CDR1 SGDLS and CDR2 YYNGEE.

This sequence joins TRBV10-2 and TRBJ1-1; no clear D. The CDR3 covers 14 residues. CDR1 and CDR2 (germline): WSHSY, SAAADI. V was trimmed by 6 bases and J by 0 bases, leaving 11 bases between them. CDR3 sequence reads: CASRKRELNTEAFF. Here the CDR3 DNA reads TGCGCCAGCAGGAAACGGGAGTTGAACACTGAAGCTTTCTTT.

This chain links TRBV9 with TRBJ2-1; 8 bases fit TRBD2. With V trimmed by 4 bases and J by 0 bases, 6 bases remained unmatched. CDR3 length equals 16 residues. CDR1 SGDLS and CDR2 YYNGEE come from the germline V gene. The CDR3, as DNA: TGTGCCAGCAGCATAAGCGGGAGCAGCTCCTACAATGAGCAGTTCTTC. It encodes CASSISGSSSYNEQFF.

The CDR3 DNA is TGTGCCAGCAGTTTCCCCACAGGGGACCTACCCCTCCACTTT. Its translation: CASSFPTGDLPLHF. The gene calls are TRBV28 and TRBJ1-6; 7 bases align to TRBD1. The CDR3 extends over 14 amino acids. Germline lookup yields CDR1 MDHEN and CDR2 SYDVKM. After removal of 3 bases from V and 12 bases from J, the junction contained 8 bases not matched to a gene.

The chain recombines TRBV19 with TRBJ2-5; 7 positions match TRBD1. V lost 5 bases to trimming and J lost 8 bases; unmatched junction nucleotides: 17. Germline CDR1 and CDR2: LNHDA and SQIVND (reference sequence). There are 16 residues in the CDR3. The CDR3 sequence is CASSLRDSRTGGTQYF. Written as DNA, the CDR3 is TGTGCCAGTAGTCTACGGGACAGTCGCACCGGTGGAACCCAGTACTTC. The complete variable domain, with remaining parts taken from reference TRBV19 and TRBJ2-5, reads DGGITQSPKYLFRKEGQNVTLSCEQNLNHDAMYWYRQDPGQGLRLIYYSQIVNDFQKGDIAEGYSVSREKKESFPLTVTSAQKNPTAFYLCASSLRDSRTGGTQYFGPGTRLLVL.

This clone was detected only a few times. The rearrangement joins TRBV6-5 to TRBJ1-2; D unclear. Germline V gene sequence: CDR1 MNHEY, CDR2 SVGAGI. Trimming removed 4 bases from V and 2 bases from J, with 8 bases in between. This CDR3 region has 13 residues. In DNA, the CDR3 is TGTGCCAGCAGTTCCGTTGTCAACTATGGCTACACCTTC. It is translated as CASSSVVNYGYTF.

This chain connects TRBV2 to TRBJ2-6, with D perhaps matching TRBD2 (6 bases). Looked up from germline, CDR1 is SNHLY and CDR2 is FYNNEI. The CDR3 runs to 20 residues. Deletions cut 3 bases from V and 0 bases from J, with 21 bases between. For the CDR3, the DNA is TGTGCCAGCAGTGATATTGGCGGGACGCCCCACCACTCTGGGGCCAACGTCCTGACTTTC. Translated: CASSDIGGTPHHSGANVLTF. Drawing the rest from reference TRBV2 and TRBJ2-6, the complete variable domain is EPEVTQTPSHQVTQMGQEVILRCVPISNHLYFYWYRQILGQKVEFLVSFYNNEISEKSEIFDDQFSVERPDGSNFTLKIRSTKLEDSAMYFCASSDIGGTPHHSGANVLTFGAGSRLTVL.

The CDR3 nucleotides are TGCGCCAGCAGCCCGAAGACAATCCCGACCACTGAAGCTTTCTTT. Translation: CASSPKTIPTTEAFF. The chain is built from TRBV4-3 and TRBJ1-1, with D hard to call. Germline-derived CDR1 and CDR2 are LGHNA and YSLEER. The CDR3 length is 15 residues. Trimming cost V 4 bases and J 4 bases, with 16 bases left between them.

This chain joins TRBV30 and TRBJ2-2, with D possibly TRBD1 on 5 matching bases. Trimming took 3 bases from V and 4 from J, leaving 18 bases between them. Germline CDR1 is GTSNPN and CDR2 is SVGIG (reference sequence). The CDR3 spans 16 residues. The CDR3 DNA is TGTGCCTGGAGCCCCCGCAGCAGGGTAGGCACCGGGGAGCTGTTTTTT. Translation: CAWSPRSRVGTGELFF.

This chain connects TRBV29-1 to TRBJ2-3; 9 bases align to TRBD1. V trimming: 6 bases; J trimming: 4 bases; junction bases outside the gene matches: 8. The CDR3 spans 14 residues. Germline assignment: CDR1 SQVTM and CDR2 ANQGSEA. The CDR3 DNA follows: TGCAGCGTCCCACAGGGGGCTGGGGCAGATACGCAGTATTTT. Protein sequence: CSVPQGAGADTQYF.

The chain couples TRBV7-9 to TRBJ2-3; a possible D gene is TRBD2 (5 bases). Germline lookup yields CDR1 SEHNR and CDR2 FQNEAQ (reference sequence). The ends were cut back, 4 bases at V and 1 base at J, with 9 bases in the middle. The length of the CDR3 is 14 residues. The CDR3, as DNA: TGTGCCAGCAGCTCTGCCGGGGGCACAGATACGCAGTATTTT. Protein: CASSSAGGTDTQYF. Filled out from reference TRBV7-9 and TRBJ2-3, the complete variable domain reads DTGVSQNPRHKITKRGQNVTFRCDPISEHNRLYWYRQTLGQGPEFLTYFQNEAQLEKSRLLSDRFSAERPKGSFSTLEIQRTEQGDSAMYLCASSSAGGTDTQYFGPGTRLTVL.

This chain joins TRBV7-6 and TRBJ2-1; D unclear. CDR1 is SGHVS and CDR2 is FNYEAQ in the germline V gene. The CDR3 consists of 16 residues. Trimming removed 4 bases from V and 2 bases from J, with 15 bases in between. The CDR3 DNA is TGTGCCAGCAGCTCGCGATTTGAGCGACCCTACAATGAGCAGTTCTTC. Protein sequence: CASSSRFERPYNEQFF.

The V gene is TRBV7-9, the J gene TRBJ2-7; 7 bases agree with TRBD2. Per the germline V gene, CDR1 is SEHNR and CDR2 is FQNEAQ (reference sequence). Germline trimming cut 5 bases from V and 2 bases from J; bases unmatched to any gene: 6. CDR3 length equals 14 residues. CDR3 nucleotide sequence: TGTGCCAGCAGCCCTCCCGGACTAGCCTACGAGCAGTACGTC. Residues: CASSPPGLAYEQYV.

The chain is built from TRBV4-1 and TRBJ1-6; a possible D gene is TRBD1 (6 bases). The germline V gene encodes CDR1 MGHRA and CDR2 YSYEKL. The CDR3 contains 15 residues. The V end lost 1 base, the J end lost 13 bases, and 17 bases lay between the germline ends. The CDR3 spells CASSQATGSPSPLHF. The CDR3, as DNA: TGCGCCAGCAGCCAAGCGACAGGTAGTCCGTCTCCCCTCCACTTT.

The chain uses TRBV21-1 and TRBJ2-2; the table calls TRBD2, which could not be checked here. TRBV21-1 represents a pseudogene. The CDR3 totals 16 residues. CDR3 in amino acids: CASSKGGGVGTGELFF. CDR3 DNA sequence: TGTGCCAGCAGCAAAGGCGGGGGGGTAGGAACCGGGGAGCTGTTTTTT.

J is TRBJ1-4 and V is TRBV5-6, with a weak D call TRBD1 (6 bases). The V end was cut by 3 bases, the J end by 6 bases, with 15 bases between. The germline gives CDR1 SGHDT, CDR2 YYEEEE. This CDR3 is built from 15 residues. CDR3 in DNA: TGTGCCAGCAGCTACCTATTAGGACAGCATGAAAAACTGTTTTTT. Residues: CASSYLLGQHEKLFF.

The chain recombines TRBV11-3 with TRBJ2-6, with TRBD1 as a possible D gene (5 bases). The V end was cut by 2 bases, the J end by 2 bases, with 7 bases between. There are 15 residues in the CDR3. CDR1 and CDR2 (germline): SGHNT, YENEEA. CDR3 loop: CASSLTRAGANVLTF. The CDR3 DNA reads TGTGCCAGCAGCTTAACCAGGGCTGGGGCCAACGTCCTGACTTTC.

This clone has just a few counts. V usage is TRBV10-1 and J usage is TRBJ1-2; 11 bases align to TRBD1. The CDR3 is 13 residues long. Germline CDR1 and CDR2: WNHNN and SYGVQD (reference sequence). V shed 2 bases, J shed 7 bases, and the junction held 0 bases outside the gene matches. For the CDR3, the DNA is TGCGCCAGCAGTGAGGGACAGGGGGCTGGCTACACCTTC. It is translated as CASSEGQGAGYTF.

The chain recombines TRBV11-2 with TRBJ1-2; 8 bases fit TRBD1. CDR3 size: 13 residues. The germline V gene has CDR1 SGHAT and CDR2 FQNNGV. The V and J ends lost 5 bases and 8 bases, in that order; junction bases with no gene match: 7. The CDR3 reads CASSRDRGRGYTF. The CDR3 region has the DNA TGTGCCAGCAGCCGCGACAGGGGACGGGGCTACACCTTC.

This clone was seen only once. The chain links TRBV4-3 to TRBJ2-3; tentative D call: TRBD2 (5 bases). V gave up 6 bases and J gave up 2 bases, with 15 bases separating them. The CDR3 is 15 amino acids. Germline CDR1 and CDR2: LGHNA and YSLEER. CDR3 sequence (DNA): TGCGCCAGCAGTTTCTCAGCGGTTGTCACAGATACGCAGTATTTT. Translation: CASSFSAVVTDTQYF.

The table lists this clone with a few counts. The chain employs TRBV7-2 and TRBJ1-2, with TRBD1 matching over 9 bases. Germline CDR1 reads SGHTA; CDR2 reads FQGNSA. The ends lost 5 bases at V and 9 bases at J; junction bases unmatched: 4. The CDR3 has 12 residues. CDR3 coding DNA: TGTGCCAGCAGCCCGGGACAGGGACGCTACACCTTC. This translates into CASSPGQGRYTF.